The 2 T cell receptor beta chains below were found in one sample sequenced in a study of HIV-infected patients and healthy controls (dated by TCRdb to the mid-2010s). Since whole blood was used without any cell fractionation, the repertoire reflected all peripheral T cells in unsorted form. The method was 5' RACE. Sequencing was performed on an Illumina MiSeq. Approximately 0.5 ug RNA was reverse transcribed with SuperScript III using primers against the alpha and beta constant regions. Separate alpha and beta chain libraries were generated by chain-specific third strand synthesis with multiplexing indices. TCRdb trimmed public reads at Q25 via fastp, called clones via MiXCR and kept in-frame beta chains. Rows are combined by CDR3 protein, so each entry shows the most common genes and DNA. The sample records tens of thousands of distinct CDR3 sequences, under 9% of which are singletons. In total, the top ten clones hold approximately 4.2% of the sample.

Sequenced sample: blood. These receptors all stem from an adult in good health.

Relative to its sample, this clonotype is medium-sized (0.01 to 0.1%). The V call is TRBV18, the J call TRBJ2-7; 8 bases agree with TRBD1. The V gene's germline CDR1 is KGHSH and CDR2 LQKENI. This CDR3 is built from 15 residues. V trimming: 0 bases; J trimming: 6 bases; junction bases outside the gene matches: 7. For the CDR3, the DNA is TGTGCCAGCTCACCACCAGGACAGGGATCTTCCGAGCAGTACTTC. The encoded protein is CASSPPGQGSSEQYF.

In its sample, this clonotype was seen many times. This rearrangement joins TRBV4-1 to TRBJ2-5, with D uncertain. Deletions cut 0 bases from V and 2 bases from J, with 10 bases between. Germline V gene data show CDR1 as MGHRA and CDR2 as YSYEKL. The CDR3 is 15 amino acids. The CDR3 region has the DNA TGCGCCAGCAGCCAAGATCATGGGTTACAAGAGACCCAGTACTTC. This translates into CASSQDHGLQETQYF.